The rows below give T cell receptor beta chains drawn from one sample of a study of T cell clones after liver transplantation. Sequencing was performed with immunoSEQ multiplex PCR; in TCRdb, only in-frame clones are kept and a portion is missing. The sample holds around 110,000 clones, approximately 90% seen once. The sample consisted of CD4+ T cells from blood, taken 12 months after liver transplant. Receptor source: a human patient who received a liver transplant. Some T cells may be the graft donor's. Both conserved end residues are part of each CDR3. D genes are given only for firm matches. The listing skips clone size in some rows; elsewhere it reads once, few, many or a size class.

v_call: TRBV7-3; clone_size: .; d_call: TRBD2; j_call: TRBJ2-3; cdr3_aa: CASSPLPTSGRAKAVTDTQYF; cdr3_nt: TGTGCCAGCAGCCCCCTTCCGACTAGCGGGAGGGCCAAAGCAGTCACAGATACGCAGTATTTT
v_call: TRBV5-5; clone_size: .; d_call: TRBD1; j_call: TRBJ2-3; cdr3_aa: CASSHTGQGYTDTQYF; cdr3_nt: TGTGCCAGCAGCCACACGGGACAGGGGTACACAGATACGCAGTATTTT
v_call: TRBV19; clone_size: .; d_call: TRBD2; j_call: TRBJ2-2; cdr3_aa: CASSIFSGRANTGELFF; cdr3_nt: TGTGCCAGTAGTATTTTTAGCGGGCGCGCGAACACCGGGGAGCTGTTTTTT
v_call: TRBV5-5; clone_size: .; d_call: .; j_call: TRBJ2-5; cdr3_aa: CASSLTNGGETQYF; cdr3_nt: TGTGCCAGCAGCTTGACTAACGGGGGTGAGACCCAGTACTTC
v_call: TRBV5-1; clone_size: few; d_call: TRBD1; j_call: TRBJ2-7; cdr3_aa: CASSRDRGTYEQYF; cdr3_nt: TGCGCCAGCAGCCGGGACAGGGGTACGTACGAGCAGTACTTC
v_call: TRBV7-3; clone_size: .; d_call: .; j_call: TRBJ2-7; cdr3_aa: CASSLTGAIHEQYF; cdr3_nt: TGTGCCAGCAGCTTAACCGGAGCTATCCACGAGCAGTACTTC
v_call: TRBV6-6; clone_size: once; d_call: .; j_call: TRBJ2-1; cdr3_aa: CASSPGVPGNEQFF; cdr3_nt: TGTGCCAGCAGTCCGGGAGTCCCGGGGAATGAGCAGTTCTTC
v_call: TRBV9; clone_size: .; d_call: TRBD2; j_call: TRBJ2-1; cdr3_aa: CASSVGSSGSGEQFF; cdr3_nt: TGTGCCAGCAGCGTAGGGTCTAGCGGGAGTGGTGAGCAGTTCTTC
v_call: TRBV19; clone_size: .; d_call: TRBD2; j_call: TRBJ2-1; cdr3_aa: CASSSLAGDEQFF; cdr3_nt: TGTGCCAGTAGTTCCCTAGCGGGAGATGAGCAGTTCTTC
v_call: TRBV7-8; clone_size: .; d_call: .; j_call: TRBJ1-4; cdr3_aa: CASSLTGMGPNEKLFF; cdr3_nt: TGTGCCAGCAGCCTAACAGGGATGGGTCCTAATGAAAAACTGTTTTTT
v_call: TRBV5-6; clone_size: .; d_call: TRBD1; j_call: TRBJ2-5; cdr3_aa: CASSQTGGVGETQYF; cdr3_nt: TGTGCCAGCAGCCAGACAGGGGGTGTTGGGGAGACCCAGTACTTC
v_call: TRBV5-1; clone_size: .; d_call: .; j_call: TRBJ1-1; cdr3_aa: CASSFYSPNTEAFF; cdr3_nt: TGCGCCAGCAGCTTTTATAGCCCGAACACTGAAGCTTTCTTT
v_call: TRBV7-9; clone_size: .; d_call: TRBD2; j_call: TRBJ2-7; cdr3_aa: CASSLGSGRDRNEQYF; cdr3_nt: TGTGCCAGCAGCTTAGGGAGCGGGAGAGATAGGAACGAGCAGTACTTC
v_call: TRBV28; clone_size: .; d_call: .; j_call: TRBJ2-1; cdr3_aa: CASSSSRNRWNEQFF; cdr3_nt: TGTGCCAGCAGTTCGAGCAGAAACAGGTGGAATGAGCAGTTCTTC
v_call: TRBV18; clone_size: .; d_call: .; j_call: TRBJ2-5; cdr3_aa: CASSPQGQETQYF; cdr3_nt: TGTGCCAGCTCACCCCAGGGGCAAGAGACCCAGTACTTC
v_call: TRBV29-1; clone_size: .; d_call: TRBD2; j_call: TRBJ2-1; cdr3_aa: CSHSGSSYNEQFF; cdr3_nt: TGCAGCCATAGCGGGTCCTCCTACAATGAGCAGTTCTTC
v_call: TRBV10-3; clone_size: .; d_call: TRBD1; j_call: TRBJ2-5; cdr3_aa: CAISRQGGGETQYF; cdr3_nt: TGTGCCATCAGCAGACAGGGGGGAGGAGAGACCCAGTACTTC
v_call: TRBV7-2; clone_size: .; d_call: .; j_call: TRBJ2-5; cdr3_aa: CASSLDKPGGGETQYF; cdr3_nt: TGTGCCAGCAGCTTAGATAAGCCAGGGGGAGGAGAGACCCAGTACTTC
v_call: TRBV7-6; clone_size: .; d_call: .; j_call: TRBJ2-2; cdr3_aa: CASSRQGAGSLRGELFF; cdr3_nt: TGTGCCAGCAGCCGCCAAGGGGCAGGGTCGCTTAGGGGGGAGCTGTTTTTT
v_call: TRBV10-3; clone_size: .; d_call: .; j_call: TRBJ1-1; cdr3_aa: CAISRGTANTEAFF; cdr3_nt: TGTGCCATCAGCCGAGGGACGGCGAACACTGAAGCTTTCTTT
v_call: TRBV5-1; clone_size: .; d_call: TRBD2; j_call: TRBJ2-2; cdr3_aa: CASSPGNRGVTGELFF; cdr3_nt: TGCGCCAGCAGCCCGGGTAATCGGGGGGTGACCGGGGAGCTGTTTTTT
v_call: TRBV11-2; clone_size: .; d_call: TRBD2; j_call: TRBJ2-3; cdr3_aa: CASSILAGEDTQYF; cdr3_nt: TGTGCCAGCAGCATACTAGCGGGAGAAGATACGCAGTATTTT
v_call: TRBV28; clone_size: .; d_call: .; j_call: TRBJ1-4; cdr3_aa: CASSLEGAGVNEKLFF; cdr3_nt: TGTGCCAGCAGTTTAGAAGGCGCAGGGGTCAATGAAAAACTGTTTTTT
v_call: TRBV7-2; clone_size: .; d_call: TRBD2; j_call: TRBJ2-5; cdr3_aa: CASSLAFKGTLAGLETQYF; cdr3_nt: TGTGCCAGCAGCTTAGCTTTCAAGGGGACACTAGCGGGACTGGAGACCCAGTACTTC
v_call: TRBV19; clone_size: .; d_call: .; j_call: TRBJ1-4; cdr3_aa: CASSIAGPPTNEKLFF; cdr3_nt: TGTGCCAGTAGTATCGCGGGCCCCCCAACTAATGAAAAACTGTTTTTT
v_call: TRBV10-2; clone_size: .; d_call: .; j_call: TRBJ2-6; cdr3_aa: CASRDTSGANVLTF; cdr3_nt: TGCGCCAGCAGGGACACCTCTGGGGCCAACGTCCTGACTTTC
v_call: TRBV7-2; clone_size: .; d_call: TRBD2; j_call: TRBJ2-1; cdr3_aa: CASSYLGLASGVYNEQFF; cdr3_nt: TGTGCCAGCAGCTACTTGGGTTTGGCTAGCGGGGTTTACAATGAGCAGTTCTTC
v_call: TRBV28; clone_size: .; d_call: .; j_call: TRBJ2-1; cdr3_aa: CASSSGGQRPYNEQFF; cdr3_nt: TGTGCCAGCAGTTCGGGCGGCCAGCGGCCCTACAATGAGCAGTTCTTC
v_call: TRBV27; clone_size: .; d_call: TRBD1; j_call: TRBJ1-2; cdr3_aa: CASSHQGVLINGYTF; cdr3_nt: TGTGCCAGCAGTCACCAGGGGGTGCTTATCAATGGCTACACCTTC
v_call: TRBV5-1; clone_size: .; d_call: .; j_call: TRBJ2-2; cdr3_aa: CASSTSEANTGELFF; cdr3_nt: TGCGCCAGCAGCACTTCGGAAGCGAACACCGGGGAGCTGTTTTTT
v_call: TRBV19; clone_size: .; d_call: TRBD1; j_call: TRBJ1-5; cdr3_aa: CASSNLGQGNQPQHF; cdr3_nt: TGTGCCAGTAGCAACTTGGGACAGGGAAATCAGCCCCAGCATTTT
v_call: TRBV29-1; clone_size: once; d_call: .; j_call: TRBJ2-2; cdr3_aa: CSVLRGELFF; cdr3_nt: TGCAGCGTTCTGCGGGGGGAGCTGTTTTTT
v_call: TRBV5-6; clone_size: .; d_call: TRBD1; j_call: TRBJ1-4; cdr3_aa: CASSPERTGREEKLFF; cdr3_nt: TGTGCCAGCAGCCCCGAACGGACAGGGAGGGAGGAAAAACTGTTTTTT
v_call: TRBV27; clone_size: .; d_call: .; j_call: TRBJ1-2; cdr3_aa: CASSSGVGRYGYTF; cdr3_nt: TGTGCCAGCAGTTCAGGGGTGGGTCGGTATGGCTACACCTTC
v_call: TRBV2; clone_size: .; d_call: .; j_call: TRBJ1-1; cdr3_aa: CASSGGQGRTEAFF; cdr3_nt: TGTGCCAGCAGTGGAGGGCAGGGGAGGACTGAAGCTTTCTTT
v_call: TRBV15; clone_size: once; d_call: .; j_call: TRBJ1-2; cdr3_aa: CATSGRGRNYGYTF; cdr3_nt: TGTGCCACCAGCGGGCGGGGACGGAACTATGGCTACACCTTC
v_call: TRBV6-5; clone_size: .; d_call: TRBD1; j_call: TRBJ2-1; cdr3_aa: CASSKTGGHYNEQFF; cdr3_nt: TGTGCCAGCAGTAAAACAGGGGGACACTACAATGAGCAGTTCTTC
v_call: TRBV13; clone_size: .; d_call: .; j_call: TRBJ2-7; cdr3_aa: CASSPGGGFYEQYF; cdr3_nt: TGTGCCAGCAGCCCCGGAGGGGGATTCTACGAGCAGTACTTC
v_call: TRBV4-3; clone_size: .; d_call: .; j_call: TRBJ2-7; cdr3_aa: CASSPYEQYF; cdr3_nt: TGCGCCAGCAGCCCCTACGAGCAGTACTTC
v_call: TRBV6-1; clone_size: many; d_call: .; j_call: TRBJ1-1; cdr3_aa: CASSVGGTEAFF; cdr3_nt: TGTGCCAGCAGTGTGGGGGGCACTGAAGCTTTCTTT
v_call: TRBV11-3; clone_size: .; d_call: TRBD2; j_call: TRBJ2-6; cdr3_aa: CASSTVAGGANVLTF; cdr3_nt: TGTGCCAGCAGCACCGTAGCGGGAGGGGCCAACGTCCTGACTTTC
v_call: TRBV27; clone_size: .; d_call: .; j_call: TRBJ2-7; cdr3_aa: CASSPSRGPYEQYF; cdr3_nt: TGTGCCAGCAGTCCCTCCAGGGGACCGTACGAGCAGTACTTC
v_call: TRBV5-6; clone_size: .; d_call: TRBD2; j_call: TRBJ2-3; cdr3_aa: CASRLTSGSSDTQYF; cdr3_nt: TGTGCCAGCAGACTGACTAGCGGGAGTAGCGATACGCAGTATTTT
v_call: TRBV7-9; clone_size: .; d_call: TRBD1; j_call: TRBJ1-4; cdr3_aa: CASSVRQGVATNEKLFF; cdr3_nt: TGTGCCAGCAGCGTTCGACAGGGAGTGGCAACTAATGAAAAACTGTTTTTT
v_call: TRBV9; clone_size: .; d_call: TRBD2; j_call: TRBJ2-3; cdr3_aa: CASSTRTSGRDTQYF; cdr3_nt: TGTGCCAGCAGCACCCGGACTAGCGGTCGAGATACGCAGTATTTT
v_call: TRBV10-2; clone_size: .; d_call: .; j_call: TRBJ2-7; cdr3_aa: CASGEPGLPYEQYF; cdr3_nt: TGCGCCAGCGGGGAACCGGGCCTCCCCTACGAGCAGTACTTC
v_call: TRBV2; clone_size: .; d_call: .; j_call: TRBJ2-7; cdr3_aa: CASSGGYEQYF; cdr3_nt: TGTGCCAGCTCAGGTGGCTACGAGCAGTACTTC
v_call: TRBV7-6; clone_size: .; d_call: .; j_call: TRBJ1-3; cdr3_aa: CASRSQGTGNTIYF; cdr3_nt: TGTGCCAGCAGATCTCAGGGCACTGGAAACACCATATATTTT
v_call: TRBV7-9; clone_size: .; d_call: .; j_call: TRBJ2-7; cdr3_aa: CASSLGGDRSEQYF; cdr3_nt: TGTGCCAGCAGCTTAGGGGGGGATCGAAGCGAGCAGTACTTC
v_call: TRBV5-6; clone_size: .; d_call: TRBD1; j_call: TRBJ2-7; cdr3_aa: CASSPNRGRSYEQYF; cdr3_nt: TGTGCCAGCAGCCCGAACAGGGGGCGCTCCTACGAGCAGTACTTC
v_call: TRBV30; clone_size: .; d_call: TRBD1; j_call: TRBJ1-1; cdr3_aa: CAWRDRGTEAFF; cdr3_nt: TGTGCCTGGAGGGACAGGGGGACTGAAGCTTTCTTT
v_call: TRBV7-6; clone_size: once; d_call: .; j_call: TRBJ2-5; cdr3_aa: CASSPGKGVKETQYF; cdr3_nt: TGTGCCAGCAGCCCAGGGAAGGGCGTAAAAGAGACCCAGTACTTC
v_call: TRBV29-1; clone_size: .; d_call: .; j_call: TRBJ2-7; cdr3_aa: CSVRAGTETYEQYF; cdr3_nt: TGCAGCGTTAGAGCCGGGACGGAGACCTACGAGCAGTACTTC
v_call: TRBV5-1; clone_size: .; d_call: TRBD1; j_call: TRBJ2-1; cdr3_aa: CASSRGQGWNNEQFF; cdr3_nt: TGCGCCAGCAGCAGGGGACAGGGTTGGAACAATGAGCAGTTCTTC
v_call: TRBV7-2; clone_size: .; d_call: TRBD1; j_call: TRBJ1-2; cdr3_aa: CASSVRQGGDGYTF; cdr3_nt: TGTGCCAGCAGCGTGAGACAGGGTGGTGATGGCTACACCTTC
v_call: TRBV30; clone_size: .; d_call: .; j_call: TRBJ2-2; cdr3_aa: CAWSRGGTSGELFF; cdr3_nt: TGTGCCTGGAGTCGAGGGGGGACAAGCGGGGAGCTGTTTTTT
v_call: TRBV27; clone_size: .; d_call: .; j_call: TRBJ2-7; cdr3_aa: CASSFPVAYEQYF; cdr3_nt: TGTGCCAGCAGTTTTCCGGTTGCCTACGAGCAGTACTTC